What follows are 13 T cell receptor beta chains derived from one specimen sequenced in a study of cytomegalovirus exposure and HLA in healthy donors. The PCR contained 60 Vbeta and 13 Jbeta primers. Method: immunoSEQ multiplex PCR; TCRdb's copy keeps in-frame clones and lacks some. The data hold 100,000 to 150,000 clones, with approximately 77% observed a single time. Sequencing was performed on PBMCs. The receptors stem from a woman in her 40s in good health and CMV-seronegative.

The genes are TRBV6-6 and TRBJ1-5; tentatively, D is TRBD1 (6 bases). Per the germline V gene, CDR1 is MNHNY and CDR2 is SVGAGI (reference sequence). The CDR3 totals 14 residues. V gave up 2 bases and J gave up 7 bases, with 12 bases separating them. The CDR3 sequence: CASSYEGGWQPQHF. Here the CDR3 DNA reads TGTGCCAGCAGTTACGAAGGGGGTTGGCAGCCCCAGCATTTT.

The CDR3 DNA reads TGTGCCAGCAGACCTCCCCTAGCGGGGCACCGGGAGCAGTTCTTC. This encodes CASRPPLAGHREQFF. The chain joins TRBV7-2 to TRBJ2-1; TRBD2 aligns across 9 bases. Trimming took 6 bases from V and 10 from J; bases not matched to a gene: 13. The CDR3 consists of 15 residues. The germline CDR1 and CDR2 sequences are SGHTA and FQGNSA. The whole variable domain, remainder taken from reference TRBV7-2 and TRBJ2-1, is GAGVSQSPSNKVTEKGKDVELRCDPISGHTALYWYRQSLGQGLEFLIYFQGNSAPDKSGLPSDRFSAERTGGSVSTLTIQRTQQEDSAVYLCASRPPLAGHREQFFGPGTRLTVL.

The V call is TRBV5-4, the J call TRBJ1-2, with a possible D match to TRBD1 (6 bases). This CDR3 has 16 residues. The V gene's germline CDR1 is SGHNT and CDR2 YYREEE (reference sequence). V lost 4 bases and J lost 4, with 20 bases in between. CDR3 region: CASSLELRGEGYGYTF. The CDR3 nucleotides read TGTGCCAGCAGCCTTGAACTCAGGGGTGAGGGCTATGGCTACACCTTC.

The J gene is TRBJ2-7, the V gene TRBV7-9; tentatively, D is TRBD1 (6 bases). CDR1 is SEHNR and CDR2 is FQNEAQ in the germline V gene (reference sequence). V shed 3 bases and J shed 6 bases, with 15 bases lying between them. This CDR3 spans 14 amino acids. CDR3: CASSLTGRDCEQYF. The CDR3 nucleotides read TGTGCCAGCAGCTTGACAGGCCGGGATTGCGAGCAGTACTTC.

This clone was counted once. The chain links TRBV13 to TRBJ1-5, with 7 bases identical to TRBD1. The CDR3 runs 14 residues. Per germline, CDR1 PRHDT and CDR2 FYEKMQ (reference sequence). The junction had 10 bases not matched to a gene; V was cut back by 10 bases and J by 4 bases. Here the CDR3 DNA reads TGTGCCACCACCTCGTGGGACAGTAATCAGCCCCAGCATTTT. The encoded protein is CATTSWDSNQPQHF. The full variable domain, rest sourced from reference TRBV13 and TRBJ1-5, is AAGVIQSPRHLIKEKRETATLKCYPIPRHDTVYWYQQGPGQDPQFLISFYEKMQSDKGSIPDRFSAQQFSDYHSELNMSSLELGDSALYFCATTSWDSNQPQHFGDGTRLSIL.

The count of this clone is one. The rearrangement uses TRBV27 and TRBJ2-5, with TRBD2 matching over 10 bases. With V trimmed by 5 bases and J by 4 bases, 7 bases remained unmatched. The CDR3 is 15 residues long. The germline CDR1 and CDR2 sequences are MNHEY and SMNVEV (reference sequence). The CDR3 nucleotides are TGTGCCAGCAGTCGCGAACTAGCGGGGCGAGAGACCCAGTACTTC. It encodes CASSRELAGRETQYF.

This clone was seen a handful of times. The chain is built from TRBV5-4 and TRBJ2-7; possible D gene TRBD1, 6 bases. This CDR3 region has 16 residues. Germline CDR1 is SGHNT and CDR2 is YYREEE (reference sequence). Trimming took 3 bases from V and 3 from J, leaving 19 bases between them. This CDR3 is CASSSRGTGMIYEQYF. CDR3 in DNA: TGTGCCAGCAGCTCAAGAGGAACAGGGATGATCTACGAGCAGTACTTC.

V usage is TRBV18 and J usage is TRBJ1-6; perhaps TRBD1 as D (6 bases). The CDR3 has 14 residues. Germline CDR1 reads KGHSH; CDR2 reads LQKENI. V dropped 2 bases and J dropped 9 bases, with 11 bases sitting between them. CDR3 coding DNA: TGTGCCAGCTCACCAGAGACAGGCGGTTCACCCCTCCACTTT. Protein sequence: CASSPETGGSPLHF. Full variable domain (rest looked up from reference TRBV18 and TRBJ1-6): NAGVMQNPRHLVRRRGQEARLRCSPMKGHSHVYWYRQLPEEGLKFMVYLQKENIIDESGMPKERFSAEFPKEGPSILRIQQVVRGDSAAYFCASSPETGGSPLHFGNGTRLTVT.

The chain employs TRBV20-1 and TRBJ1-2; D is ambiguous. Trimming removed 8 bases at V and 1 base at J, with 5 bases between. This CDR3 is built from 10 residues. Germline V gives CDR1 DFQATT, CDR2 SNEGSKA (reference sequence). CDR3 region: CSPVNYGYTF. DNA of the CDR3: TGCAGTCCAGTTAACTATGGCTACACCTTC.

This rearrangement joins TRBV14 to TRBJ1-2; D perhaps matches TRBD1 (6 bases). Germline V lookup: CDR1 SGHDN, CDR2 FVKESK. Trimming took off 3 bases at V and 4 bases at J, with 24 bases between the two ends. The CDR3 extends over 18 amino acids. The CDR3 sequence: CASSHIGAGDKGTYGYTF. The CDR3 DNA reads TGTGCCAGCAGCCACATCGGTGCAGGGGATAAGGGGACCTATGGCTACACCTTC.

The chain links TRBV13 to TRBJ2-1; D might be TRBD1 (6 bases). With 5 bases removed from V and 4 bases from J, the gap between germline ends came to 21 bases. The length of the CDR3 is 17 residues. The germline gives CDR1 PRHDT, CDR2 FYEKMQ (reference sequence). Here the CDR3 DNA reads TGTGCCAGCAGCGAAACAGGGAAAAGGTTGCGTTACAATGAGCAGTTCTTC. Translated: CASSETGKRLRYNEQFF.

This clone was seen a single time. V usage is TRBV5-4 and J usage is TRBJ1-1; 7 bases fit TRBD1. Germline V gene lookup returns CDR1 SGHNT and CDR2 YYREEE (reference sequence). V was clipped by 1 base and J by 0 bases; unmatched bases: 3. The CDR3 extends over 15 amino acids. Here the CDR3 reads CASSLKTGLNTEAFF. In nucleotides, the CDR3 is TGTGCCAGCAGCTTGAAGACAGGGTTGAACACTGAAGCTTTCTTT. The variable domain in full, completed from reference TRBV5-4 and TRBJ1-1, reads ETGVTQSPTHLIKTRGQQVTLRCSSQSGHNTVSWYQQALGQGPQFIFQYYREEENGRGNFPPRFSGLQFPNYSSELNVNALELDDSALYLCASSLKTGLNTEAFFGQGTRLTVV.

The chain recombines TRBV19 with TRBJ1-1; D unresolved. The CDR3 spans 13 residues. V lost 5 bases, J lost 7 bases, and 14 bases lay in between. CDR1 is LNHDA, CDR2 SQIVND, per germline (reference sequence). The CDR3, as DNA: TGTGCCAGTAGTCCAAGCCTCGGAGGTGAAGCTTTCTTT. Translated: CASSPSLGGEAFF.